Shown below are 18 T cell receptor beta chains from a single sample sequenced in a study of blood T cell repertoires in COVID-19. Method: immunoSEQ multiplex PCR; TCRdb's copy keeps in-frame clones and lacks some. The table has approximately 350,000 clones, 87% seen once; the top ten hold about 6%. Input material: peripheral blood. The source of these receptors is a woman aged 45-65 years with COVID-19, enrolled during active disease.

The chain links TRBV10-1 to TRBJ1-1, with D hard to call. The V end lost 0 bases, the J end lost 10 bases, and 12 bases lay between the germline ends. This CDR3 contains 13 residues. The germline V gene has CDR1 WNHNN and CDR2 SYGVQD (reference sequence). The DNA of the CDR3 is TGCGCCAGCAGTGAGTCGGTTCAAAACTTAGCTTTCTTT. Translated: CASSESVQNLAFF.

The chain couples TRBV7-9 to TRBJ2-7; D not certain. Trimming cost V 5 bases and J 7 bases, with 9 bases left between them. The CDR3 contains 11 residues. Germline CDR1 reads SEHNR; CDR2 reads FQNEAQ (reference sequence). The CDR3 spells CASSPGWEQYF. The CDR3 DNA reads as TGTGCCAGCAGCCCAGGCTGGGAGCAGTACTTC.

V is TRBV4-2 and J is TRBJ2-3; 11 nucleotides match TRBD1. Losses at the gene ends were 5 bases for V and 3 bases for J; bases not matched to a gene: 4. Per germline, CDR1 LGHNA and CDR2 YNFKEQ. This CDR3 region has 15 residues. CDR3 DNA sequence: TGTGCCAGCAGCTGGGGACAGGGGGTTACAGATACGCAGTATTTT. It translates to CASSWGQGVTDTQYF.

This chain uses TRBV6-5 with TRBJ2-7; weak D call: TRBD1 (5 bases). The germline CDR1 and CDR2 sequences are MNHEY and SVGAGI. The CDR3 extends over 14 amino acids. The germline V and J ends were trimmed by 7 bases and 5 bases, with 18 bases remaining between them. CDR3 nucleotide sequence: TGTGCCAGCATCGGACGGCTTGCAGGGAACGAGCAGTACTTC. Its translation: CASIGRLAGNEQYF.

This chain connects TRBV7-9 to TRBJ2-7; 8 bases align to TRBD1. Germline V gives CDR1 SEHNR, CDR2 FQNEAQ (reference sequence). This CDR3 comprises 16 residues. The V gene end was trimmed by 5 bases and the J gene end by 6 bases; junction bases not matched to a gene: 15. The CDR3 loop is CASSPPGRGPTGEQYF. DNA of the CDR3: TGTGCCAGCAGCCCACCGGGCAGGGGGCCAACGGGCGAGCAGTACTTC.

The J gene is TRBJ1-2, the V gene TRBV27, with D unclear. Germline V lookup: CDR1 MNHEY, CDR2 SMNVEV (reference sequence). V was shortened by 6 bases and J by 1 base, with 6 bases between the two germline ends. This CDR3 region has 12 residues. CDR3 nucleotide sequence: TGTGCCAGCAGACAGAGTAACTATGGCTACACCTTC. As protein: CASRQSNYGYTF.

J is TRBJ2-7 and V is TRBV9, with 15 bases aligning to TRBD2. Per germline, CDR1 SGDLS and CDR2 YYNGEE. The CDR3 totals 16 residues. Trimming took 2 bases from V and 5 from J; bases not matched to a gene: 5. The CDR3 DNA is TGTGCCAGCAGCGTGGGACTAGCGGGAGGTTCCCACGAGCAGTACTTC. Its translation is CASSVGLAGGSHEQYF.

V and J are TRBV2 and TRBJ1-5, with 10 bases fitting TRBD1. There are 17 residues in the CDR3. Germline CDR1 SNHLY, CDR2 FYNNEI. J gave up 2 bases and V 7 bases, and 11 bases lay outside the gene matches. This CDR3 reads CASIPGQGSPRNQPQHF. For the CDR3, the DNA is TGTGCCAGCATCCCGGGACAGGGGTCCCCCCGCAATCAGCCCCAGCATTTT.

The genes are TRBV5-1 and TRBJ2-2; 8 nucleotides line up with TRBD2. Per germline, CDR1 SGHRS and CDR2 YFSETQ. The V gene end was trimmed by 2 bases and the J gene end by 7 bases; junction bases not matched to a gene: 10. The CDR3 consists of 16 residues. The CDR3 is CASSLAGVYQGGELFF. CDR3 DNA sequence: TGCGCCAGCAGCTTAGCGGGAGTTTATCAGGGCGGGGAGCTGTTTTTT.

This chain links TRBV30 with TRBJ1-1; D not resolved. The V end was cut by 2 bases, the J end by 3 bases, with 4 bases between. This CDR3 region has 11 residues. CDR1 and CDR2 from the germline V gene are GTSNPN and SVGIG (reference sequence). This CDR3 reads CAWSSDTEAFF. DNA of the CDR3: TGTGCCTGGAGTTCCGACACTGAAGCTTTCTTT. The variable domain in full, completed from reference TRBV30 and TRBJ1-1, reads SQTIHQWPATLVQPVGSPLSLECTVEGTSNPNLYWYRQAAGRGLQLLFYSVGIGQISSEVPQNLSASRPQDRQFILSSKKLLLSDSGFYLCAWSSDTEAFFGQGTRLTVV.

The V and J genes are TRBV5-4 and TRBJ2-2; possibly TRBD2 for D (6 bases). Trimming removed 4 bases at V and 3 bases at J, with 16 bases between. Germline lookup yields CDR1 SGHNT and CDR2 YYREEE (reference sequence). The CDR3 totals 16 residues. CDR3 amino acids: CASSPRGGEHTGELFF. The CDR3 DNA reads TGTGCCAGCAGCCCCCGTGGCGGGGAACACACCGGGGAGCTGTTTTTT.

The sample holds a few counts of this clone. This chain joins TRBV3-1 (or the pseudogene TRBV3-2) and TRBJ2-7; TRBD2 might be the D (5 bases). The CDR3 extends over 13 amino acids. Trimming cost V 3 bases and J 4 bases, with 10 bases left between them. Germline CDR1 reads LGHDT; CDR2 reads YNNKEL (reference sequence). The CDR3 region has the DNA TGTGCCAGCAGCCACCTTTCGGGGTACGAGCAGTACTTC. It specifies CASSHLSGYEQYF.

The gene calls are TRBV3-1 (or the pseudogene TRBV3-2) and TRBJ2-2, with 9 positions matching TRBD1. J lost 3 bases, V lost 3 bases, and 2 bases had no gene match. Germline CDR1 and CDR2: LGHDT and YNNKEL (reference sequence). The CDR3 is 15 residues long. In DNA form, the CDR3 reads TGTGCCAGCAGCCACGGACAGGGGTACACCGGGGAGCTGTTTTTT. It yields the protein CASSHGQGYTGELFF.

This clone has just one count. The V call is TRBV30, the J call TRBJ2-2, with 11 bases aligning to TRBD1. The V gene end was trimmed by 4 bases and the J gene end by 6 bases; junction bases not matched to a gene: 1. Germline values: CDR1 GTSNPN, CDR2 SVGIG (reference sequence). The CDR3 runs 13 residues. In DNA form, the CDR3 reads TGTGCCTGGATGGGACAGGGGGCCGGGGAGCTGTTTTTT. Amino acid sequence: CAWMGQGAGELFF.

The chain uses TRBV18 and TRBJ1-3; D gene unclear. V lost 3 bases and J 0 bases, leaving 15 bases between the germline ends. Germline V gene data show CDR1 as KGHSH and CDR2 as LQKENI. The CDR3 covers 17 residues. CDR3 sequence (DNA): TGTGCCAGCTCACCCGCTACGAGCCTCTCCTCTGGAAACACCATATATTTT. This codes for CASSPATSLSSGNTIYF.

This clone appeared a few times. J is TRBJ2-2 and V is TRBV24-1, with 7 positions matching TRBD1. The V gene's germline CDR1 is KGHDR and CDR2 SFDVKD. The CDR3 consists of 14 residues. The junction had 7 bases not matched to a gene; V was cut back by 11 bases and J by 2 bases. In DNA, the CDR3 is TGTGCCAACTCGGACAGGAGTAACACCGGGGAGCTGTTTTTT. It is translated as CANSDRSNTGELFF.

The genes are TRBV10-3 and TRBJ2-1; possible D gene TRBD2, 5 bases. V lost 4 bases to trimming and J lost 15 bases, with 19 bases between them. Looked up from germline, CDR1 is ENHRY and CDR2 is SYGVKD. The CDR3 loop spans 13 amino acids. CDR3 DNA: TGTGCCATCAGTGTAGGGCTAGCCCGTCGAAGGTTCTTC. Residues: CAISVGLARRRFF.

The chain joins TRBV30 to TRBJ1-1; D unresolved. Germline loops: CDR1 GTSNPN, CDR2 SVGIG (reference sequence). The CDR3 length is 13 residues. The V and J ends lost 5 bases and 0 bases respectively, with 10 bases between them. CDR3 in amino acids: CAWAELMNTEAFF. The CDR3 bases are TGTGCCTGGGCTGAGTTAATGAACACTGAAGCTTTCTTT.